This T cell receptor (beta chain) was recovered during a study of T cell changes during pregnancy in multiple sclerosis. Some clones are missing from TCRdb's copy, which holds only in-frame ones; the method was immunoSEQ multiplex PCR. The sample lists 85,000 to 130,000 clones; roughly 90% were seen once. CDR1 is LNHDA, CDR2 SQIVND, per germline (reference sequence). V was pared by 7 bases and J by 9 bases, with 12 bases of the junction left unmatched. The CDR3 is made up of 15 amino acids. Material: peripheral blood, obtained after pregnancy. The rearrangement joins TRBV19 to TRBJ2-1; TRBD2 matches 10 bases. This clonotype originated in a female donor with multiple sclerosis, enrolled in a pregnancy study. CDR3 nucleotides: TGTGCCAGTACCCACAGGGAACTAGCGGGACTTGAGCAGTTCTTC. As protein: CASTHRELAGLEQFF. The full variable domain, rest sourced from reference TRBV19 and TRBJ2-1, is DGGITQSPKYLFRKEGQNVTLSCEQNLNHDAMYWYRQDPGQGLRLIYYSQIVNDFQKGDIAEGYSVSREKKESFPLTVTSAQKNPTAFYLCASTHRELAGLEQFFGPGTRLTVL.